The 13 T cell receptor beta chains given below trace back to one sample, sequenced in a study of OX40 agonist ivuxolimab in advanced cancers. Here immunoSEQ multiplex PCR was the method, and the copy in TCRdb shows in-frame clones only, minus some. This sample yields around 41,000 clones, of which more than 85% are seen a single time; 0.5% to 0.65% belongs to the top ten. The material sequenced was CD4+ or CD8+ T cells sorted from blood, taken in a trial of the OX40 agonist ivuxolimab. The receptors were gathered from an adult with an advanced solid tumor such as melanoma, head and neck, liver or kidney cancer.

On this clone: The junction and the germline gene differ at one end; a read error may be behind it. The gene calls are TRBV5-1 and TRBJ1-1, with D perhaps matching TRBD1 (5 bases). The CDR3 is made up of 13 amino acids. Germline CDR1 SGHRS, CDR2 YFSETQ. The CDR3 here is CASSLEGNAEAFF. In DNA, the CDR3 is TGCGCCAGCAGCCTGGAGGGGAACGCTGAAGCTTTCTTT.

The chain joins TRBV7-6 to TRBJ2-5, with a tentative D call TRBD1 (5 bases). V dropped 5 bases and J dropped 7 bases, with 14 bases sitting between them. This CDR3 contains 13 residues. Germline values: CDR1 SGHVS, CDR2 FNYEAQ. The CDR3 is CASSLTEKATQYF. In DNA, the CDR3 is TGTGCCAGCAGCCTGACAGAGAAAGCGACCCAGTACTTC.

The chain uses TRBV11-2 and TRBJ2-7, with 7 bases lining up with TRBD1. The CDR3 extends over 16 amino acids. Germline lookup yields CDR1 SGHAT and CDR2 FQNNGV. Trimming removed 5 bases from V and 3 bases from J; junction bases left unmatched: 13. CDR3: CASSPATDRLFYEQYF. The CDR3, as DNA: TGTGCCAGCAGCCCAGCGACGGACAGGCTTTTCTACGAGCAGTACTTC.

The rearrangement links TRBV7-2 to TRBJ1-2; 11 bases are a match to TRBD1. V shed 5 bases and J 2 bases; nucleotides not matched to a gene: 7. The CDR3 has 16 residues. Looked up from germline, CDR1 is SGHTA and CDR2 is FQGNSA. The CDR3 DNA is TGTGCCAGCAGCCTCGGACAGGGGGCAGCAAACTATGGCTACACCTTC. Translation gives CASSLGQGAANYGYTF.

V is TRBV7-9 and J is TRBJ1-2; unclear D gene. Germline lookup yields CDR1 SEHNR and CDR2 FQNEAQ (reference sequence). The ends were cut back, 4 bases at V and 2 bases at J, with 14 bases in the middle. The CDR3 covers 15 residues. CDR3 coding DNA: TGTGCCAGCAGCTACATCGGGATGGCGAACTATGGCTACACCTTC. Encoded protein: CASSYIGMANYGYTF.

The J gene is TRBJ1-2, the V gene TRBV7-2, with 10 bases aligning to TRBD1. Germline V gene lookup returns CDR1 SGHTA and CDR2 FQGNSA. Losses at the gene ends were 1 base for V and 8 bases for J; bases not matched to a gene: 10. CDR3 length equals 16 residues. The CDR3: CASSLVGTGAAGGYTF. The CDR3 nucleotides are TGTGCCAGCAGCTTAGTAGGGACAGGGGCGGCGGGGGGCTACACCTTC.

The chain couples TRBV9 to TRBJ1-3; 7 bases line up with TRBD1. This CDR3 is 16 amino acids long. The V gene's germline CDR1 is SGDLS and CDR2 YYNGEE. With V trimmed by 0 bases and J by 0 bases, 3 bases remained unmatched. CDR3: CASSVAGQSSGNTIYF. CDR3 coding DNA: TGTGCCAGCAGCGTAGCGGGACAGAGCTCTGGAAACACCATATATTTT.

In this sample, this clone turned up once. The rearrangement joins TRBV6-4 to TRBJ2-7, with TRBD1 matching 9 bases. V trimming: 5 bases; J trimming: 7 bases; junction bases outside the gene matches: 6. Per the germline V gene, CDR1 is MRHNA and CDR2 is SNTAGT. The CDR3 length is 13 residues. This CDR3 reads CASSLGQGGEQYF. CDR3 DNA: TGTGCCAGCAGTTTGGGACAGGGTGGGGAGCAGTACTTC.

This rearrangement joins TRBV28 to TRBJ2-5, with D unclear. The CDR3 consists of 14 residues. In germline, CDR1 is MDHEN, CDR2 SYDVKM. The ends were cut back, 2 bases at V and 1 base at J, with 8 bases in the middle. The CDR3 nucleotides read TGTGCCAGCAGTTTAATCACCACCCAAGAGACCCAGTACTTC. Translating gives CASSLITTQETQYF.

This sequence joins TRBV7-8 and TRBJ2-5; D possibly corresponds to TRBD1 (5 bases). This CDR3 spans 15 amino acids. CDR1 is SGHVS, CDR2 FQNEAQ, per germline. The germline V and J ends were trimmed by 2 bases and 7 bases, with 17 bases remaining between them. The CDR3 sequence: CASSLYGPPTGTQYF. The CDR3 DNA sequence: TGTGCCAGCAGCTTATACGGGCCTCCCACAGGGACCCAGTACTTC.

This clone came up a few times. The chain has TRBV19 and TRBJ1-4, with D possibly matching TRBD1 (5 bases). Germline-derived CDR1 and CDR2 are LNHDA and SQIVND (reference sequence). The CDR3 runs to 15 residues. Trimming removed 7 bases from V and 7 bases from J, with 19 bases in between. CDR3 residues: CASISGGQGGEKLFF. CDR3 DNA: TGTGCCAGTATAAGTGGAGGGCAGGGTGGTGAAAAACTGTTTTTT.

This clone was detected once. J is TRBJ1-5 and V is TRBV28; 8 positions agree with TRBD1. J was trimmed by 2 bases and V by 5 bases; bases with no gene match: 5. The CDR3 contains 15 residues. In germline, CDR1 is MDHEN, CDR2 SYDVKM. CDR3 nucleotide sequence: TGTGCCAGCAGTGCGGGACAGGTTGGCAATCAGCCCCAGCATTTT. Translated, it gives CASSAGQVGNQPQHF.

The genes are TRBV5-4 and TRBJ2-1; D is perhaps TRBD1 (5 bases). Trimming stripped 2 bases from V and 1 base from J, with 7 bases between. Germline V gene data show CDR1 as SGHNT and CDR2 as YYREEE (reference sequence). This CDR3 contains 14 residues. DNA of the CDR3: TGTGCCAGCAGCTTTGACAGATCCTACAATGAGCAGTTCTTC. Amino acid sequence: CASSFDRSYNEQFF.